This TCR beta chain was identified during a study of blood T cell repertoires in COVID-19. Study-wide background: PBMCs, B-cell-depleted T cells, or T cells provided the cDNA or gDNA that made up the material.

Original analysis: Amplification of reference gene primers was used by the study to estimate nucleated cell counts. Only in-frame clones appear in the TCRdb table, and some are missing; sequencing was by immunoSEQ multiplex PCR. That table gives V, J and clone size, and the DNA gave D and trimming. Of some 80,000 clones in the sample, 88% are singletons; the top ten hold about 21%. This clone was detected once. Germline V lookup: CDR1 MNHEY, CDR2 SMNVEV (reference sequence). V was pared by 5 bases and J by 4 bases, with 9 bases of the junction left unmatched. This CDR3 contains 16 residues. Sequenced: peripheral blood. This sequence was found in a human donor in a cohort sampled during active COVID-19. The rearrangement links TRBV27 to TRBJ2-3; 10 bases are a match to TRBD2. The CDR3 DNA reads TGTGCCAGCAGTCACCCTAGCGGGGGATTGCCAGATACGCAGTATTTT. Encoded protein: CASSHPSGGLPDTQYF.